This T cell receptor (beta chain) was found in a study of T cell clonotyping in hematopoietic cell transplantation. Study-level results: After transplant, recipient diversity fell while pathologically expanded clonotypes grew through day 180. CD4 and CD8 repertoire contributions could not be separated without sorting.

A remark on this clone: Its antigen is currently unknown.

Germline CDR1 MNHNS, CDR2 SASEGT. V dropped 1 base and J dropped 4 bases, with 2 bases sitting between them. The CDR3 has 12 residues. The table came from immunoSEQ multiplex PCR; TCRdb's copy has only in-frame clones and leaves some out. The table lists nearly 9,500 clones, about 97% of them singletons. The V call is TRBV6-1, the J call TRBJ1-3; D gene ambiguous. The receptor was isolated from a male patient aged 60 to 75 who had an allogeneic stem cell transplant from a related donor, so the T cells may come from the graft donor. Some clones in this sample may be carry-over from other donors' samples. Source: peripheral blood mononuclear cells, taken 100 days after allogeneic stem cell transplant. The CDR3 bases are TGTGCCAGCAGTGAAGGGGGAAACACCATATATTTT. This sequence encodes CASSEGGNTIYF.